The T cell receptor beta chain under discussion was sequenced for a study of T cell responses to AZD1222 COVID-19 vaccine. About the research overall: Pooled samples include second doses given at about 4 or 12 weeks.

Comments on this clone: The antigen is unknown.

The germline CDR1 and CDR2 sequences are MDHEN and SYDVKM. The CDR3 has 15 amino acids. V gave up 6 bases and J gave up 3 bases; unmatched junction bases: 7. Sequencing used immunoSEQ multiplex PCR; TCRdb keeps in-frame clones, though not all of them. In the table there are about 150,000 clones, approximately 90% of which are singletons. Whole-study findings and limits: Mostly white British, mostly female donors; authors suggested clonal diversity may be underestimated. Sampling that yielded the repertoires occurred only after the peak T cell response. Baseline testing showed seropositivity in only a handful of AZD1222 recipients.

The sequence was obtained from an adult in good health. The sequencing used peripheral blood, collected on day 0 of AZD1222 vaccination. The genes are TRBV28 and TRBJ1-5; 8 bases map to TRBD1. The CDR3 protein is CASSPGQGANQPQHF. CDR3 nucleotides: TGTGCCAGCAGCCCCGGACAGGGAGCCAATCAGCCCCAGCATTTT.